The rows below give T cell receptor beta chains drawn from one sample of a study of CD8+CD57+ T cells in acquired aplastic anemia. TCRdb re-called the reads through MiXCR, storing one row per CDR3 protein. The repertoire holds some 140,000 distinct CDR3 sequences, about 48% seen once, with 12% in the top ten. The material sequenced was sorted CD4+, CD8+, or CD8+CD57+ T cells (not recorded which) from PBMCs. Receptors originate from a human donor with aplastic anemia. CDR3s include the opening cysteine and the closing phenylalanine or tryptophan. D genes are given only for firm matches. For some rows the clone size is stated as once, few or many, or as a class when expanded; others skip it.

v_gene	abundance	d_gene	j_gene	len	CDR3nt	CDR3aa
TRBV5-1	-	TRBD2	TRBJ2-3	15	TGCGCCAGCAGCTTGCGGGGGGTGGGAACAGATACGCAGTATTTT	CASSLRGVGTDTQYF
TRBV4-3	-	TRBD2	TRBJ2-2	17	TGCGCCAGCAGCTTGACTAGCGGGGGGGGGTTCACCGGGGAGCTGTTTTTT	CASSLTSGGGFTGELFF
TRBV5-6	many	-	TRBJ2-7	12	TGTGCCAGCAGCTGGCCCTCGGGGGAGCAGTACTTC	CASSWPSGEQYF
TRBV19	-	-	TRBJ1-6	14	TGTGCCAGTACTACCGGACAGCCAAATTCACCCCTCCACTTT	CASTTGQPNSPLHF
TRBV2	-	-	TRBJ2-7	11	TGTGCCAGCAGCTTTACGGGCCAGCAGTACTTC	CASSFTGQQYF
TRBV19	many	-	TRBJ2-1	14	TGTGCCAGTAGTCCCATCAGGGGGGACAATGAGCAGTTCTTC	CASSPIRGDNEQFF
TRBV2	many	TRBD1	TRBJ2-4	12	TGTGCGACCGGGACAGAAAAAAACATTCAGTACTTC	CATGTEKNIQYF
TRBV6-5	-	-	TRBJ1-1	13	TGTGCCAGCAGTTATGGTCCGACTTCTGAAGCTTTCTTT	CASSYGPTSEAFF
TRBV2	-	-	TRBJ2-5	14	TGTGCCAGCAGTGCATCACCCACGCTCGGGACCCAGTACTTC	CASSASPTLGTQYF
TRBV29-1	many	-	TRBJ2-5	13	TGCAGCGTAATAGGGGTGTACCAAGAGACCCAGTACTTC	CSVIGVYQETQYF
TRBV29-1	-	-	TRBJ2-7	12	TGCAGCGTACAGGGAGGCACCTACGAGCAGTACTTC	CSVQGGTYEQYF
TRBV6-1	-	-	TRBJ1-3	14	TGTGCCAGCACCCTAAATGGGGGTGGAAACACCATATATTTT	CASTLNGGGNTIYF
TRBV14	-	-	TRBJ2-1	15	TGTGCCAGCAGCCTTAGGGGGATAGCCTACAATGAGCAGTTCTTC	CASSLRGIAYNEQFF
TRBV10-3	many	-	TRBJ2-6	11	TGTGCCATCAGTGAGTCCGGCGTCCTGACTTTC	CAISESGVLTF
TRBV7-3	-	-	TRBJ2-1	14	TGTGCCAGCAGCGGATTTGGGCCTGACTATGAGCAGTTCTTC	CASSGFGPDYEQFF
TRBV2	many	-	TRBJ2-3	16	TGTGCCAGCTCCACCTCGGTGGAAGGAAGCACAGATACGCAGTATTTT	CASSTSVEGSTDTQYF
TRBV10-1	-	-	TRBJ2-7	14	TGCGCCAGCAGTTCCCTCACGTCCTCCTACGAGCAGTACTTC	CASSSLTSSYEQYF